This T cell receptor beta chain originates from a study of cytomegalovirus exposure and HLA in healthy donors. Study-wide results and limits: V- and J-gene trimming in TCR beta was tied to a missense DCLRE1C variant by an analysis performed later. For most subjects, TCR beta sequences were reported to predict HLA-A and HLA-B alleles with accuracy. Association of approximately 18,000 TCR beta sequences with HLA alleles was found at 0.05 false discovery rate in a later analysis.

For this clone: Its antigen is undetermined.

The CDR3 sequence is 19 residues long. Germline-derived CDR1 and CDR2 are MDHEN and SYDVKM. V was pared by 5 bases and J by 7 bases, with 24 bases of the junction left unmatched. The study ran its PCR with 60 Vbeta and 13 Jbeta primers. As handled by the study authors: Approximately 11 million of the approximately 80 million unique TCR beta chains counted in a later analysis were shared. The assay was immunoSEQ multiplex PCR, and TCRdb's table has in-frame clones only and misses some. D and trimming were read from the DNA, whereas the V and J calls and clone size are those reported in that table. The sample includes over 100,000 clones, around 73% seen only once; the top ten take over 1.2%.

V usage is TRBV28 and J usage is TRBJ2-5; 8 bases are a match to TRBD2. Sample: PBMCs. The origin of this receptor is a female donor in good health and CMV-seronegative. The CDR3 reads CASSKWNPGTRRIWATQYF. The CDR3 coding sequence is TGTGCCAGCAGTAAGTGGAACCCTGGGACTAGAAGAATCTGGGCGACCCAGTACTTC.